This T cell receptor (beta chain) was sequenced during a study of response to subunit inactivated influenza vaccine. General study findings and limits: After each seasonal influenza vaccination, few new T cells are recruited, the authors suggested.

The CDR3 has 15 residues. Germline loops: CDR1 DFQATT, CDR2 SNEGSKA (reference sequence). Unmatched junction bases numbered 8, after V lost 0 bases and J lost 5 bases. MiXCR, applied by TCRdb to the RT-PCR reads, yields one record per CDR3 protein. The sample lists 650,000 to 700,000 distinct CDR3 sequences, around 14% occurring once. Of note for this clonotype: What it recognizes is unknown.

This sequence joins TRBV20-1 and TRBJ2-7; 9 bases agree with TRBD2. The source of this sequence is a man aged 45 to 65 who received an inactivated influenza vaccine. Material: PBMCs from blood, obtained 11 to 12 days after vaccination. This chain's CDR3 is CSARDPRGRVDEQYF. The CDR3 bases are TGCAGTGCTAGAGATCCTCGCGGGAGGGTCGACGAGCAGTACTTC.